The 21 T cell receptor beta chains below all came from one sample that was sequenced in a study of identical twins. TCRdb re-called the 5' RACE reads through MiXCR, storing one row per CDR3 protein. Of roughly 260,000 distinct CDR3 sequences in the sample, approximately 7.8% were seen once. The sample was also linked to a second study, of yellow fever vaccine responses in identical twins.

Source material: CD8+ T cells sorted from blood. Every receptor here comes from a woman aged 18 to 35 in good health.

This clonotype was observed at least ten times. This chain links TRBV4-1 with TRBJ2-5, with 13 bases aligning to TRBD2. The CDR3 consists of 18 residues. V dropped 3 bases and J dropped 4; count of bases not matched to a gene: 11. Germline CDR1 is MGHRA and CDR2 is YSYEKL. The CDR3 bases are TGCGCCAGCAGCCACCCCAGCGGACTAGCGGGAGTCGGAGAGACCCAGTACTTC. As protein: CASSHPSGLAGVGETQYF.

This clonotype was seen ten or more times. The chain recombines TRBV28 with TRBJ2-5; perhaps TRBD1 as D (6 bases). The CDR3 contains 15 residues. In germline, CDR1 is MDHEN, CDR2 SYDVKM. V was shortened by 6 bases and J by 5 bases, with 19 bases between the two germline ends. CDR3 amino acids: CASRAWQGIGETQYF. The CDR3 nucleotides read TGTGCCAGCAGGGCGTGGCAGGGGATAGGGGAGACCCAGTACTTC. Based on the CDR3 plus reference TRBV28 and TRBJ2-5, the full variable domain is DVKVTQSSRYLVKRTGEKVFLECVQDMDHENMFWYRQDPGLGLRLIYFSYDVKMKEKGDIPEGYSVSREKKERFSLILESASTNQTSMYLCASRAWQGIGETQYFGPGTRLLVL.

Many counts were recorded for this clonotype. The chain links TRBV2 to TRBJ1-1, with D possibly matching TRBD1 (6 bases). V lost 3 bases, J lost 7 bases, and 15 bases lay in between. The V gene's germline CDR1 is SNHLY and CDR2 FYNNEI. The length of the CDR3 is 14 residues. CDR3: CASSDQGTWGEAFF. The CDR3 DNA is TGTGCCAGCAGTGATCAGGGGACATGGGGTGAAGCTTTCTTT.

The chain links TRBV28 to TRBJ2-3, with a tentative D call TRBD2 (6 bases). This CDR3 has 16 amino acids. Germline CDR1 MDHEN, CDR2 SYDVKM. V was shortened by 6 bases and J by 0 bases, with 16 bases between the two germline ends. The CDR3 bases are TGTGCCAGCAGATCGGAGGCGGGGATTAGCACAGATACGCAGTATTTT. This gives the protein CASRSEAGISTDTQYF.

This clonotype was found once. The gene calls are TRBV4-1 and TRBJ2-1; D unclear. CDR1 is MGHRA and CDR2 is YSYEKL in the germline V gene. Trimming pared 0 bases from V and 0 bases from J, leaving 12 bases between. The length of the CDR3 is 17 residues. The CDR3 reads CASSQESSESSYNEQFF. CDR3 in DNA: TGCGCCAGCAGCCAAGAGTCCAGCGAGAGCTCCTACAATGAGCAGTTCTTC.

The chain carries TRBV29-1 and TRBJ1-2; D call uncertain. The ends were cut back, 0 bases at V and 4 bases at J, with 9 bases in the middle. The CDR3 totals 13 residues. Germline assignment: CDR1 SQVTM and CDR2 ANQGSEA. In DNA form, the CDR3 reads TGCAGCGTTGAAGATCCACCTAGCTATGGCTACACCTTC. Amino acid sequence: CSVEDPPSYGYTF.

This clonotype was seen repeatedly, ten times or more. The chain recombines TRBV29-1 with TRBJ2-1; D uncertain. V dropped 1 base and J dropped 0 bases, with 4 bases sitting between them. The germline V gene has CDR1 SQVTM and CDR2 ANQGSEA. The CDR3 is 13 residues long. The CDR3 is CSVEGISYNEQFF. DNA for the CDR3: TGCAGCGTTGAAGGTATCTCCTACAATGAGCAGTTCTTC.

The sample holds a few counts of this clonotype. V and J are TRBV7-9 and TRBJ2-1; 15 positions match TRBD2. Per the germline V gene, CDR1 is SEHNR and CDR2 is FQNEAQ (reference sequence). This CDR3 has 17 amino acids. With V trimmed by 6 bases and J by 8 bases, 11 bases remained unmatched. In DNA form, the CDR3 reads TGTGCCAGCAGAGGACTAGCGGGAGGGATCGTATTCGATGAGCAGTTCTTC. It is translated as CASRGLAGGIVFDEQFF.

The CDR3 is CASSVLPASGADTQYF. CDR3 in DNA: TGTGCCAGCAGTGTCCTACCCGCTTCGGGGGCAGATACGCAGTATTTT. The V and J genes are TRBV6-1 and TRBJ2-3; perhaps TRBD2 as D (6 bases). The germline CDR1 and CDR2 sequences are MNHNS and SASEGT. This CDR3 region has 16 residues. V lost 4 bases to trimming and J lost 4 bases, with 18 bases between them.

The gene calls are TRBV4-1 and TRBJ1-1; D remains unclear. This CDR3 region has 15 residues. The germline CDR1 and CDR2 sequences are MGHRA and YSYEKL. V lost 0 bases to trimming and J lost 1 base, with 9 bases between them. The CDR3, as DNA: TGCGCCAGCAGCCAAGAGTATACGGGGAACACTGAAGCTTTCTTT. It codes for CASSQEYTGNTEAFF.

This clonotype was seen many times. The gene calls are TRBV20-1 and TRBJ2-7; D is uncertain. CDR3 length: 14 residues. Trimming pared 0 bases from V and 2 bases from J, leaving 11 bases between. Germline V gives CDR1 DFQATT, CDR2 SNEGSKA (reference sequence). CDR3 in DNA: TGCAGTGCTAGAGATCAAGACGGACCCTACGAGCAGTACTTC. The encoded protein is CSARDQDGPYEQYF.

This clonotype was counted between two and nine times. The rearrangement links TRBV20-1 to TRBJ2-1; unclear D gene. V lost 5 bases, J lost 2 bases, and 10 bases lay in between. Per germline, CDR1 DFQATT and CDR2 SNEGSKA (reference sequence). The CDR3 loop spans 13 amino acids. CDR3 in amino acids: CSAPPVPYNEQFF. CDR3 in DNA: TGCAGTGCTCCCCCCGTCCCCTACAATGAGCAGTTCTTC.

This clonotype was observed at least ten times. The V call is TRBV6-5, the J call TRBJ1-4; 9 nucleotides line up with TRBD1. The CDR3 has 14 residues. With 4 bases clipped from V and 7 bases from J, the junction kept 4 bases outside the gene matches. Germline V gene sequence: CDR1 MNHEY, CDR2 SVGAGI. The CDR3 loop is CASSFSTGGEKLFF. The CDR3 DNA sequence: TGTGCCAGCAGTTTCTCGACAGGGGGTGAAAAACTGTTTTTT.

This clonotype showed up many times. The CDR3 nucleotides are TGTGCCAGCAGTTTAGAACGCCCAGGGGCCTATGGCTACACCTTC. Its translation is CASSLERPGAYGYTF. The V gene is TRBV12-3 or TRBV12-4, the J gene TRBJ1-2; D might be TRBD1 (6 bases). V gave up 1 base and J gave up 4 bases, with 13 bases separating them. This CDR3 contains 15 residues.

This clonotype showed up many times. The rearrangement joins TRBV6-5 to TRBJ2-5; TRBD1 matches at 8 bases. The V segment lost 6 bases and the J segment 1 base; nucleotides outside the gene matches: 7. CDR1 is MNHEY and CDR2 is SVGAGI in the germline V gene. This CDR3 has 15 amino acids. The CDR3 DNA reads TGTGCCAGCAGCTACACAGGGGGACTCCAAGAGACCCAGTACTTC. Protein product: CASSYTGGLQETQYF.

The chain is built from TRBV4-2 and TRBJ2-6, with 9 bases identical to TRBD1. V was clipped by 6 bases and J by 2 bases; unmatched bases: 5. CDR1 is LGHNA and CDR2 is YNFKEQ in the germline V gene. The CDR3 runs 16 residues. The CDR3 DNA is TGTGCCAGCAGTCCGGGACAGGGTACTGGGGCCAACGTCCTGACTTTC. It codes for CASSPGQGTGANVLTF.

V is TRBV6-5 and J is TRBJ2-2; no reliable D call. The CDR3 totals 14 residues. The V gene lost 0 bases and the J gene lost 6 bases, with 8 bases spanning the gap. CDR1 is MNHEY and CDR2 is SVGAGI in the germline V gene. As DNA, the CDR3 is TGTGCCAGCAGTTACTCGCAGAGGCCCGGGGAGCTGTTTTTT. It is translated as CASSYSQRPGELFF.

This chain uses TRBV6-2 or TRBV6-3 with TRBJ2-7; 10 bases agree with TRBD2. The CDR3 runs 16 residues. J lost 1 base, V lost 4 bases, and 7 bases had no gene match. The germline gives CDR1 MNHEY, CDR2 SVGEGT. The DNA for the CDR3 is TGTGCCAGCAGTTCTTCCCTAGCGGGAGAGTCCTACGAGCAGTACTTC. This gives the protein CASSSSLAGESYEQYF.

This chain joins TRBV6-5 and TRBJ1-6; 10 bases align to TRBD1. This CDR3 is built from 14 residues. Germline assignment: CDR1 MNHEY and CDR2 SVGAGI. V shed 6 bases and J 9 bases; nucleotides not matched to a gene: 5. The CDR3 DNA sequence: TGTGCCAGCAGCCCCGGGACAGGGGCTTCACCCCTCCACTTT. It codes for CASSPGTGASPLHF.

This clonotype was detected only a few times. The CDR3, as DNA: TGTGCCAGCAGCCTGATCGAATTTTTGTCTGGGGCCAACGTCCTGACTTTC. It yields the protein CASSLIEFLSGANVLTF. The chain combines TRBV5-7 with TRBJ2-6; D is undetermined. TRBV5-7 is recorded as an ORF, its role being uncertain. The V end lost 4 bases, the J end lost 1 base, and 15 bases lay between the germline ends. The CDR3 is 17 amino acids.

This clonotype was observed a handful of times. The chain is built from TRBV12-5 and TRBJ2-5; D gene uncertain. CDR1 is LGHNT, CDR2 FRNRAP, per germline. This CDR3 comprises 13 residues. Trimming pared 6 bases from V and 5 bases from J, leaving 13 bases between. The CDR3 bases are TGTGCTAGTGGGTGGGAAGTCGGGGAGACCCAGTACTTC. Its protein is CASGWEVGETQYF. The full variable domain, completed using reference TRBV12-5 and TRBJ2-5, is DARVTQTPRHKVTEMGQEVTMRCQPILGHNTVFWYRQTMMQGLELLAYFRNRAPLDDSGMPKDRFSAEMPDATLATLKIQPSEPRDSAVYFCASGWEVGETQYFGPGTRLLVL.